This is a list of T cell receptor beta chains from one sample in a study of T-cell memory formation after mild COVID-19. MiXCR was run by TCRdb on the 5' RACE reads, yielding one entry per CDR3 protein. Of roughly 410,000 distinct CDR3 sequences in the sample, 20% to 25% were seen once. Input material: PBMCs or a T cell subset sorted from them (not recorded which). Receptor source: an adult woman who had mild COVID-19 (a few samples of this study predate the infection). Cell type and time point are not known. Both conserved end residues are part of each CDR3. Each record gives: D gene, V gene, clone size, J gene, CDR3 DNA, CDR3 protein. D genes are given only for firm matches. Rows give clone size only sometimes, using once, few, many, or a class for an expanded clone.

>TRBD1|TRBV9|few|TRBJ2-1
TGTGCCAGCAGCATACTGGACAGGTACGATGAGCAGTTCTTC
CASSILDRYDEQFF
>TRBD2|TRBV28|-|TRBJ2-1
TGTGCCAGCACCCCTACTAGCGGGAAGAATGAGCAGTTCTTC
CASTPTSGKNEQFF
>TRBD2|TRBV5-1|few|TRBJ2-3
TGCGCCAGCAGCTTGGCCCTTGGGGGGGTCCCCACAGATACGCAGTATTTT
CASSLALGGVPTDTQYF
>-|TRBV12-3/TRBV12-4|few|TRBJ2-7
TGTGCCAGCAGTCCTCAGGGGCGGGCGTACGAGCAGTACTTC
CASSPQGRAYEQYF
>-|TRBV2|-|TRBJ2-1
TGTGCCAGCAGTGATAATTCAGGCTACAATGAGCAGTTCTTC
CASSDNSGYNEQFF
>TRBD1|TRBV3-1|-|TRBJ1-1
TGTGCCAGCAGCCAACCTTTGCTGGCAGGGGGCAACACTGAAGCTTTCTTT
CASSQPLLAGGNTEAFF
>-|TRBV24-1|-|TRBJ2-1
TGTGCCACATCGGGACTCGACCACAATGAGCAGTTCTTC
CATSGLDHNEQFF
>-|TRBV6-4|few|TRBJ2-3
TGTGCCAGCAGTCCCCTGGGACTCCCCACAGATACGCAGTATTTT
CASSPLGLPTDTQYF
>-|TRBV5-1|many|TRBJ1-6
TGCGCCAGCAGCTCGACCGACAGAAATTCACCCCTCCACTTT
CASSSTDRNSPLHF
>-|TRBV7-3|few|TRBJ2-1
TGTGCCAGCAGCTTAGGAGTCACAGGGAGATACAATGAGCAGTTCTTC
CASSLGVTGRYNEQFF
>-|TRBV2|many|TRBJ2-5
TGTGCCAGCAGTGAGAGGAGGGTACCCCGAGAGACCCAGTACTTC
CASSERRVPRETQYF
>-|TRBV29-1|-|TRBJ1-1
TGCAGCGTCGAACCGGGGGCGTTCACGAACACTGAAGCTTTCTTT
CSVEPGAFTNTEAFF
>-|TRBV6-2/TRBV6-3|few|TRBJ2-7
TGTGCCAGCAGTTACAGAGCCTACGAGCAGTACTTC
CASSYRAYEQYF
>TRBD2|TRBV7-2|-|TRBJ2-1
TGTGCCAGCAGCGCAGCCGGACTAGCGGGGGGTGAGCAGTTCTTC
CASSAAGLAGGEQFF
>TRBD1|TRBV5-1|-|TRBJ1-2
TGCGCCAGCAGCTTGGGGACAGGGACGAACTATGGCTACACCTTC
CASSLGTGTNYGYTF
>-|TRBV6-5|-|TRBJ2-1
TGTGCCAGCAGTCCAGCCACAGGTGAGCAGTTCTTC
CASSPATGEQFF
>TRBD2|TRBV29-1|-|TRBJ2-2
TGCAGCGCCGGGACTAGCTTCAACGGGGAGCTGTTTTTT
CSAGTSFNGELFF
>TRBD1|TRBV4-1|-|TRBJ2-2
TGCGCCAGCAGCCACCGACAGGGAGCTTCGGGTGAGCTGTTTTTT
CASSHRQGASGELFF
>-|TRBV14|many|TRBJ2-4
TGTGCCAGCAGCCCTACTACAGGGAGAGCCAAAAACATTCAGTACTTC
CASSPTTGRAKNIQYF
>-|TRBV4-1|-|TRBJ2-7
TGCGCCAGCAGCCCCCTGATCCGAAGGGCCAGCGAGCAGTACTTC
CASSPLIRRASEQYF